The entry below gives a single T cell receptor beta chain sequence along with its context. Its antigen is still unknown. The CDR3 totals 16 residues. The junction had 12 bases not matched to a gene; V was cut back by 4 bases and J by 7 bases. Germline lookup yields CDR1 SNHLY and CDR2 FYNNEI. This specimen comes from a study of shared clonotypes between healthy human individuals. Study-level points and caveats: Shared across a few donors were around 5% of the naive CD4 clonotypes.

Produced via immunoSEQ multiplex PCR; TCRdb's table is partial and in-frame only. The sample has about 380,000 clones; 96% are singletons. None of the donors, who were healthy HIV-negative adults, had recently had acute infections or vaccinations. The chain combines TRBV2 with TRBJ1-5; 8 bases align to TRBD1. This receptor was obtained from a man aged 25 to 40 in good health. Sequencing input: memory CD8+ T cells sorted from blood. Stated subset: CD45RO+ cells pooled with CCR7-negative TemRA cells. The CDR3: CASSAQGATHGQPQHF. The CDR3 DNA sequence: TGTGCCAGCAGTGCTCAGGGGGCCACACACGGACAGCCCCAGCATTTT.